Presented here are 29 T cell receptor beta chains from one specimen sequenced in a study of blood T cell repertoires in COVID-19. Sequencing was performed with immunoSEQ multiplex PCR; in TCRdb, only in-frame clones are kept and a portion is missing. The sample yields around 100,000 clones, approximately 81% seen once. Sequencing input: peripheral blood. Receptor source: a human donor in a cohort sampled during active COVID-19.

This clone was counted a few times. The V and J genes are TRBV2 and TRBJ2-1, with D possibly TRBD2 on 5 matching bases. V was trimmed by 3 bases and J by 14 bases, leaving 11 bases between them. This CDR3 is 11 amino acids long. Germline values: CDR1 SNHLY, CDR2 FYNNEI. CDR3 sequence reads: CASSDGGWEFF. DNA of the CDR3: TGTGCCAGCAGTGACGGAGGCTGGGAGTTCTTC.

The V call is TRBV6-5, the J call TRBJ2-7; 7 nucleotides agree with TRBD1. CDR3 length equals 14 residues. Germline CDR1 and CDR2: MNHEY and SVGAGI. J lost 2 bases, V lost 4 bases, and 5 bases had no gene match. The DNA of the CDR3 is TGTGCCAGCAGTTTATGGGACAGACCCTACGAGCAGTACTTC. This gives the protein CASSLWDRPYEQYF.

The chain recombines TRBV5-6 with TRBJ1-5; D uncertain. The V gene's germline CDR1 is SGHDT and CDR2 YYEEEE. Trimming took 0 bases from V and 6 from J, leaving 10 bases between them. The CDR3 is 14 amino acids. The CDR3, as DNA: TGTGCCAGCAGCTTGGCTTTTGGCGGTCAGCCCCAGCATTTT. Translating gives CASSLAFGGQPQHF.

J is TRBJ2-7 and V is TRBV5-6; the match to TRBD1 covers 9 bases. The CDR3 has 14 residues. Per germline, CDR1 SGHDT and CDR2 YYEEEE. After removal of 4 bases from V and 5 bases from J, the junction contained 7 bases not matched to a gene. This CDR3 reads CASSRTGARHEQYF. CDR3 nucleotide sequence: TGTGCCAGCAGCCGGACAGGGGCACGCCACGAGCAGTACTTC.

The V gene is TRBV5-4, the J gene TRBJ1-5, with 11 positions matching TRBD1. This CDR3 region has 15 residues. Germline-derived CDR1 and CDR2 are SGHNT and YYREEE (reference sequence). After removal of 4 bases from V and 7 bases from J, the junction contained 7 bases not matched to a gene. The CDR3 DNA sequence: TGTGCCAGCAGCGGCGGGGACAGGGGGAGGCAGCCCCAGCATTTT. Protein product: CASSGGDRGRQPQHF.

J is TRBJ2-3 and V is TRBV19; maybe TRBD2 (5 bases). This CDR3 contains 13 residues. Between the trimmed V and J ends, which lost 4 bases and 5 bases, there was a span of 10 bases. Germline V lookup: CDR1 LNHDA, CDR2 SQIVND (reference sequence). The CDR3 nucleotides are TGTGCCAGTAGTAGACAACGGGGAGATACGCAGTATTTT. As protein: CASSRQRGDTQYF.

V usage is TRBV4-1 and J usage is TRBJ2-5; the match to TRBD2 covers 12 bases. The CDR3 contains 18 residues. Looked up from germline, CDR1 is MGHRA and CDR2 is YSYEKL. V lost 3 bases to trimming and J lost 2 bases; unmatched junction nucleotides: 10. This CDR3 reads CASSHQLVGLAGQETQYF. CDR3 in DNA: TGCGCCAGCAGCCATCAGCTGGTTGGACTAGCGGGACAAGAGACCCAGTACTTC.

The chain employs TRBV30 and TRBJ2-3; possibly TRBD2 for D (6 bases). Trimming took 3 bases from V and 3 from J, leaving 16 bases between them. Germline V gives CDR1 GTSNPN, CDR2 SVGIG (reference sequence). The CDR3 totals 15 residues. The CDR3 nucleotides read TGTGCCTGGAGGATAATCGGGGGAAGGACAGATACGCAGTATTTT. It translates to CAWRIIGGRTDTQYF.

The chain couples TRBV18 to TRBJ1-6, with D possibly TRBD1 on 5 matching bases. The CDR3 is 15 amino acids. V lost 5 bases and J lost 9, with 17 bases in between. CDR1 is KGHSH and CDR2 is LQKENI in the germline V gene. The CDR3: CASSMNKPGGSPLHF. CDR3 sequence (DNA): TGTGCCAGCTCAATGAACAAACCGGGGGGTTCACCCCTCCACTTT.

The rearrangement links TRBV3-1 (or the pseudogene TRBV3-2) to TRBJ2-1; 14 bases fit TRBD2. J was trimmed by 9 bases and V by 8 bases; bases with no gene match: 6. Looked up from germline, CDR1 is LGHDT and CDR2 is YNNKEL (reference sequence). The CDR3 loop spans 14 amino acids. This chain's CDR3 is CASGTSGRMGEQFF. CDR3 sequence (DNA): TGTGCCAGCGGGACTAGCGGGAGAATGGGTGAGCAGTTCTTC.

The chain couples TRBV6-6 to TRBJ2-2; a possible D gene is TRBD1 (6 bases). Trimming cost V 6 bases and J 1 base, with 12 bases left between them. Per germline, CDR1 MNHNY and CDR2 SVGAGI (reference sequence). The CDR3 consists of 15 residues. The CDR3 sequence: CASRHPGQNTGELFF. CDR3 DNA: TGTGCCAGCAGGCATCCGGGACAGAACACCGGGGAGCTGTTTTTT.

The V and J genes are TRBV7-2 and TRBJ2-5; 12 nucleotides align to TRBD2. The CDR3 totals 15 residues. V trimming: 0 bases; J trimming: 13 bases; junction bases outside the gene matches: 9. Germline loops: CDR1 SGHTA, CDR2 FQGNSA. The CDR3 nucleotides are TGTGCCAGCAGCTTAGCGTCCCTAGCGGGGGGGCAAATGTACTTC. This encodes CASSLASLAGGQMYF.

The chain uses TRBV4-3 and TRBJ1-2; D remains ambiguous. The CDR3 contains 13 residues. The germline V and J ends were trimmed by 2 bases and 7 bases, with 11 bases remaining between them. The germline gives CDR1 LGHNA, CDR2 YSLEER. The CDR3 DNA follows: TGCGCCAGCAGCCAACTTGAGGGTTCTGGCTACACCTTC. This translates into CASSQLEGSGYTF.

V usage is TRBV5-1 and J usage is TRBJ2-1, with D possibly TRBD1 on 7 matching bases. Trimming took off 2 bases at V and 5 bases at J, with 14 bases between the two ends. The CDR3 spans 15 residues. Germline CDR1 SGHRS, CDR2 YFSETQ. The CDR3 nucleotides are TGCGCCAGCAGCTTCCAGGGGGGCCTCAACAATGAGCAGTTCTTC. Protein: CASSFQGGLNNEQFF.

The chain is built from TRBV28 and TRBJ2-7, with 11 bases matching TRBD2. The CDR3 loop spans 15 amino acids. V was pared by 3 bases and J by 3 bases, with 4 bases of the junction left unmatched. Germline values: CDR1 MDHEN, CDR2 SYDVKM. CDR3 region: CASSFSGRAFYEQYF. In DNA form, the CDR3 reads TGTGCCAGCAGTTTTAGCGGGAGGGCCTTCTACGAGCAGTACTTC.

V is TRBV24-1 and J is TRBJ2-3, with unresolved D. Germline V gene sequence: CDR1 KGHDR, CDR2 SFDVKD. CDR3 length: 13 amino acids. V was cut by 4 bases and J by 4 bases, with 8 bases left in between. The CDR3 nucleotides read TGTGCCACCAGTGACCGTTTATCAGATACGCAGTATTTT. Its translation is CATSDRLSDTQYF.

The V gene is TRBV23-1, the J gene TRBJ1-6; D call uncertain. TRBV23-1 is recorded as an ORF, its role being uncertain. Between the trimmed V and J ends, which lost 0 bases and 6 bases, there was a span of 12 bases. The CDR3 runs to 16 residues. This CDR3 is CASSQSIEGPNSPLHF. The CDR3 DNA is TGCGCCAGCAGTCAATCGATCGAGGGTCCTAATTCACCCCTCCACTTT.

The genes are TRBV11-2 and TRBJ2-5; D ambiguous. The CDR3 is made up of 17 amino acids. V lost 0 bases and J 8 bases, leaving 22 bases between the germline ends. Germline CDR1 reads SGHAT; CDR2 reads FQNNGV. Written as DNA, the CDR3 is TGTGCCAGCAGCTTAGATGAGGTCCCCCCAAACAAGAAAACCCAGTACTTC. This codes for CASSLDEVPPNKKTQYF. The full variable domain, completed using reference TRBV11-2 and TRBJ2-5, is EAGVAQSPRYKIIEKRQSVAFWCNPISGHATLYWYQQILGQGPKLLIQFQNNGVVDDSQLPKDRFSAERLKGVDSTLKIQPAKLEDSAVYLCASSLDEVPPNKKTQYFGPGTRLLVL.

The chain combines TRBV6-2 or TRBV6-3 with TRBJ1-6; D is uncertain. CDR3 size: 15 residues. The V end was cut by 1 base, the J end by 0 bases, with 4 bases between. CDR1 and CDR2 (germline): MNHEY, SVGEGT. The CDR3, as DNA: TGTGCCAGCAGTTACTTCAACTCCTATAATTCACCCCTCCACTTT. It yields the protein CASSYFNSYNSPLHF.

This chain uses TRBV20-1 with TRBJ1-2; D not resolved. The CDR3 contains 12 residues. Germline assignment: CDR1 DFQATT and CDR2 SNEGSKA (reference sequence). Deletions cut 3 bases from V and 4 bases from J, with 9 bases between. This CDR3 is CSASPRGYGYTF. The CDR3 DNA reads TGCAGTGCTAGTCCCCGGGGCTATGGCTACACCTTC.

This chain joins TRBV19 and TRBJ1-5; the D gene is possibly TRBD1 (5 bases). Germline V gene sequence: CDR1 LNHDA, CDR2 SQIVND (reference sequence). The CDR3 contains 14 residues. The V and J ends lost 10 bases and 2 bases respectively, with 15 bases between them. In DNA form, the CDR3 reads TGTGCCACCCGGGGGAGGGAAGGCAATCAGCCCCAGCATTTT. Residues: CATRGREGNQPQHF. The full variable domain, completed using reference TRBV19 and TRBJ1-5, is DGGITQSPKYLFRKEGQNVTLSCEQNLNHDAMYWYRQDPGQGLRLIYYSQIVNDFQKGDIAEGYSVSREKKESFPLTVTSAQKNPTAFYLCATRGREGNQPQHFGDGTRLSIL.

There are a few counts of this clone. V is TRBV28 and J is TRBJ1-6; the D is unclear. CDR3 length: 12 amino acids. The germline V gene encodes CDR1 MDHEN and CDR2 SYDVKM. Trimming pared 6 bases from V and 7 bases from J, leaving 7 bases between. The CDR3 nucleotides are TGTGCCAGCAGAAGTGAGAATTCACCCCTCCACTTT. Residues: CASRSENSPLHF.

J is TRBJ1-2 and V is TRBV7-9; D gene ambiguous. Germline assignment: CDR1 SEHNR and CDR2 FQNEAQ (reference sequence). Trimming cost V 0 bases and J 6 bases, with 11 bases left between them. The CDR3 is made up of 14 amino acids. CDR3 in amino acids: CASSLAELYHGYTF. DNA of the CDR3: TGTGCCAGCAGCTTAGCAGAGTTGTATCATGGCTACACCTTC.

The chain couples TRBV14 to TRBJ2-1; D gene ambiguous. In germline, CDR1 is SGHDN, CDR2 FVKESK. The CDR3 is made up of 13 amino acids. V lost 1 base, J lost 8 bases, and 9 bases lay in between. CDR3 residues: CASSQVFLHEQFF. CDR3 coding DNA: TGTGCCAGCAGCCAAGTTTTCCTACATGAGCAGTTCTTC.

The chain combines TRBV19 with TRBJ2-4; 7 positions match TRBD1. The length of the CDR3 is 16 residues. From germline, CDR1 is LNHDA and CDR2 SQIVND (reference sequence). The ends lost 4 bases at V and 4 bases at J; junction bases unmatched: 10. The CDR3: CASSNVPGQTKNIQYF. The CDR3 region has the DNA TGTGCCAGTAGTAACGTTCCGGGACAGACGAAAAACATTCAGTACTTC.

The J gene is TRBJ2-1, the V gene TRBV7-2, with D uncertain. CDR1 is SGHTA, CDR2 FQGNSA, per germline. This CDR3 has 15 residues. V was shortened by 2 bases and J by 0 bases, with 8 bases between the two germline ends. CDR3 sequence (DNA): TGTGCCAGCAGCTTAATCACGGTCTCCTACAATGAGCAGTTCTTC. Amino acid sequence: CASSLITVSYNEQFF. The whole variable domain, filled in from reference TRBV7-2 and TRBJ2-1, reads GAGVSQSPSNKVTEKGKDVELRCDPISGHTALYWYRQSLGQGLEFLIYFQGNSAPDKSGLPSDRFSAERTGGSVSTLTIQRTQQEDSAVYLCASSLITVSYNEQFFGPGTRLTVL.

The gene calls are TRBV5-4 and TRBJ1-5; 7 bases agree with TRBD1. The CDR3 sequence is 15 residues long. The ends lost 3 bases at V and 6 bases at J; junction bases unmatched: 9. CDR1 SGHNT and CDR2 YYREEE come from the germline V gene (reference sequence). CDR3 sequence: CASSSGTEMGQPQHF. As DNA, the CDR3 is TGTGCCAGCAGCTCCGGGACAGAGATGGGTCAGCCCCAGCATTTT.

The rearrangement uses TRBV5-1 and TRBJ1-3; weak D call: TRBD1 (5 bases). The germline V gene has CDR1 SGHRS and CDR2 YFSETQ. This CDR3 is 16 amino acids long. Trimming pared 4 bases from V and 3 bases from J, leaving 17 bases between. CDR3 amino acids: CASSEQPAGGGNTIYF. For the CDR3, the DNA is TGCGCCAGCAGCGAGCAACCGGCCGGGGGTGGAAACACCATATATTTT. Supplemented by reference TRBV5-1 and TRBJ1-3, the full variable domain reads KAGVTQTPRYLIKTRGQQVTLSCSPISGHRSVSWYQQTPGQGLQFLFEYFSETQRNKGNFPGRFSGRQFSNSRSEMNVSTLELGDSALYLCASSEQPAGGGNTIYFGEGSWLTVV.

This chain links TRBV2 with TRBJ1-5; no reliable D call. With 3 bases removed from V and 6 bases from J, the gap between germline ends came to 15 bases. Per the germline V gene, CDR1 is SNHLY and CDR2 is FYNNEI. This CDR3 has 15 residues. CDR3 loop: CASSDSGPIGQPQHF. In DNA, the CDR3 is TGTGCCAGCAGTGATTCTGGGCCCATAGGTCAGCCCCAGCATTTT.